This T cell receptor (beta chain) was sequenced for a study of shared clonotypes between healthy human individuals. Points from the study as a whole: For naive CD4 cells, approximately 4.8% of clonotypes were shared across a few donors.

CDR3 length: 14 amino acids. After removal of 5 bases from V and 5 bases from J, the junction contained 8 bases not matched to a gene. The germline V gene has CDR1 MNHEY and CDR2 SMNVEV (reference sequence). Only in-frame clones appear in the TCRdb table, and some are missing; sequencing was by immunoSEQ multiplex PCR. The sample includes millions of clones, 93% of them seen just once. Naivety among CD8 cells was defined by CD45RO negativity and positive CCR7 selection, thereby excluding terminally differentiated effector memory CD45RA+ cells. In the case of this clone: Its target is unknown.

Material: naive CD8+ T cells from PBMCs. The chain links TRBV27 to TRBJ1-2; 7 bases match TRBD1. The TCR sequence derives from a man aged 18 to 30 in good health. Some clones in this sample may be carry-over from other donors' samples. CDR3 in amino acids: CASSIRGIGYGYTF. CDR3 DNA sequence: TGTGCCAGCAGTATCAGGGGGATCGGGTATGGCTACACCTTC.